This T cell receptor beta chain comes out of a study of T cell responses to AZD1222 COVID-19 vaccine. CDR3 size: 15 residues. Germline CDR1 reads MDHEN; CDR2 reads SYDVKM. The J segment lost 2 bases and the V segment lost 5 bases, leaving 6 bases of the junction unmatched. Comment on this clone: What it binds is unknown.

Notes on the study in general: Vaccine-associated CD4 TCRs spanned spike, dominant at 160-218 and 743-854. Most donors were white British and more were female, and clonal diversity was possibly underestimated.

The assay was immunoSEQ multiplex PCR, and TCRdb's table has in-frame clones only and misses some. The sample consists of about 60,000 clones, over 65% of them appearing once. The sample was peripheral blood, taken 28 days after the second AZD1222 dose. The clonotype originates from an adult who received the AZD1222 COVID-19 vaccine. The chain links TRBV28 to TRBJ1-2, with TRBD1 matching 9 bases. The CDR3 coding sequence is TGTGCCAGCAGTCACCGGACAGGGGCCAACTATGGCTACACCTTC. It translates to CASSHRTGANYGYTF.